The entry that follows covers one TCR beta chain sequence. Its antigen is unknown. Profiling relied on immunoSEQ multiplex PCR, and the TCRdb table lists in-frame clones only, not all of them. Found here are about 120,000 clones, approximately 95% of them singletons; the top ten hold more than 0.1%. This specimen comes from a study of graft-versus-host responses after intestinal transplantation. Study background: All recipients were given anti-thymocyte globulin induction, and tacrolimus and steroids were then administered for around three years. The study's findings and limits: Analysis identified GvH clones in recipient marrow, with some appearing first in ileum or blood.

The CDR3 consists of 12 residues. V was pared by 5 bases and J by 7 bases, with 3 bases of the junction left unmatched. CDR1 SGHAT and CDR2 FQDESV come from the germline V gene (reference sequence). V and J are TRBV11-1 and TRBJ1-1, with 8 bases aligning to TRBD1. The source material was unstimulated CD4+ T cells sorted from spleen or lymph node cells, sampled before intestinal transplant. This receptor was obtained from a human donor who received an intestinal transplant. CDR3 residues: CASSPDRGEAFF. CDR3 in DNA: TGTGCCAGCAGCCCTGACAGGGGTGAAGCTTTCTTT.